This TCR beta chain stems from a study of blood T cells in healthy people across ages. Next came a second PCR, run for about 7 to 12 cycles, which used a sample-barcoded 5' primer along with a J-beta primer mix. Sequencing yielded, for each sample, at least 2.5 million paired-end reads carrying CDR3. Via MiXCR, TCRdb re-called the 5' RACE reads, giving one row per CDR3 protein. The profile covers about 1.5 million distinct CDR3 sequences, with around 42% appearing a single time and under 8% taken by the ten largest. This CDR3 region has 13 residues. Germline-derived CDR1 and CDR2 are MDHEN and SYDVKM. Trimming cost V 5 bases and J 3 bases, with 8 bases left between them.

Sequenced: blood. This receptor was taken from a young woman in good health. The genes are TRBV28 and TRBJ2-1, with unresolved D. Here the CDR3 DNA reads TGTGCCAGCAGTACGGACGGCTACAATGAGCAGTTCTTC. The encoded protein is CASSTDGYNEQFF.